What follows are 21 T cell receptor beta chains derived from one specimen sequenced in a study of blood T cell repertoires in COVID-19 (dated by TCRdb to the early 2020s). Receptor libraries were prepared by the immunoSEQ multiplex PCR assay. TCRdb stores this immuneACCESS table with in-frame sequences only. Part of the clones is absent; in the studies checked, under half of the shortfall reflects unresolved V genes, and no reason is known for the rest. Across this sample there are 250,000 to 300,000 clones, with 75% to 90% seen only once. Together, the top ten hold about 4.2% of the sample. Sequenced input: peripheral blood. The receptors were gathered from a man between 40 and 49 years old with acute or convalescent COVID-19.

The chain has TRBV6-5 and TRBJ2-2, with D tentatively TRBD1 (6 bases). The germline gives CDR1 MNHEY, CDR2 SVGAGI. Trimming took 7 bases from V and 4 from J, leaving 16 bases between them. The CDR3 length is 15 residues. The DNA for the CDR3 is TGTGCCAGCAAGCACACGGGACACATCACCGGGGAGCTGTTTTTT. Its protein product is CASKHTGHITGELFF.

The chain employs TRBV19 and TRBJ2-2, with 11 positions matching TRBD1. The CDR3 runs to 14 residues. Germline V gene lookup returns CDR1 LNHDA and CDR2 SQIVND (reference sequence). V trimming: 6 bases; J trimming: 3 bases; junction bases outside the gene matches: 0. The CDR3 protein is CASRDRGHTGELFF. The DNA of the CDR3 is TGTGCCAGTAGGGACAGGGGGCACACCGGGGAGCTGTTTTTT.

Here the CDR3 DNA reads TGCGCCAGCAGTGTTCAGGGAACTCAGCCCCAGCATTTT. The encoded protein is CASSVQGTQPQHF. The V call is TRBV10-2, the J call TRBJ1-5, with a weak D call TRBD1 (5 bases). V was pared by 4 bases and J by 6 bases, with 10 bases between. This CDR3 is 13 amino acids long. Germline lookup yields CDR1 WSHSY and CDR2 SAAADI.

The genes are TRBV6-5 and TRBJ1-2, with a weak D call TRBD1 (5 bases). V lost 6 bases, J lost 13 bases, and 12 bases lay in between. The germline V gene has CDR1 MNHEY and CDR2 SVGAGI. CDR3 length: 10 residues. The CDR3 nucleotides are TGTGCCAGCAGCTCTTGGACATGCACCTTC. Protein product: CASSSWTCTF.

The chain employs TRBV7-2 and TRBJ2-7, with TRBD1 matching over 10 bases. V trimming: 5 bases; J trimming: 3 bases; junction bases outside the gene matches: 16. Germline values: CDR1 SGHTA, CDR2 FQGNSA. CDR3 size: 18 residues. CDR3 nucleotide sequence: TGTGCCAGCAGCGTTCGCTGGACAGGGGGTTATTCGTACTACGAGCAGTACTTC. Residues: CASSVRWTGGYSYYEQYF.

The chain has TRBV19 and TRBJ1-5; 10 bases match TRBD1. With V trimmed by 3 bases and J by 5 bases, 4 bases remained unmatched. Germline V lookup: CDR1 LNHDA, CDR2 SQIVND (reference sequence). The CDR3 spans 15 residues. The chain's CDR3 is CASSIRQGADQPQHF. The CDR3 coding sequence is TGTGCCAGTAGTATCCGACAGGGGGCCGATCAGCCCCAGCATTTT. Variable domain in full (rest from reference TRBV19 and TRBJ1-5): DGGITQSPKYLFRKEGQNVTLSCEQNLNHDAMYWYRQDPGQGLRLIYYSQIVNDFQKGDIAEGYSVSREKKESFPLTVTSAQKNPTAFYLCASSIRQGADQPQHFGDGTRLSIL.

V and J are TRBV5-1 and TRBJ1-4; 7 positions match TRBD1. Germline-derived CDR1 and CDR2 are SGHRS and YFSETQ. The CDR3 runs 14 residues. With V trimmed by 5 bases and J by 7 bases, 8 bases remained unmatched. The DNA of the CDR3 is TGCGCCAGCAGTTCCGGGACAGCCGGTGAAAAACTGTTTTTT. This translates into CASSSGTAGEKLFF.

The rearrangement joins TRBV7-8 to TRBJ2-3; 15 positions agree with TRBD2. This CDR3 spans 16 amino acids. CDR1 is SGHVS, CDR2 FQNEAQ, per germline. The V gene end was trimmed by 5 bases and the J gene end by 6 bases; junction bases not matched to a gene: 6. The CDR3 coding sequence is TGTGCCAGCAGCCGAGTAGGGACTAGCGGGGGGGATACGCAGTATTTT. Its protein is CASSRVGTSGGDTQYF.

CDR3 protein: CASSQAVDTEAFF. The DNA of the CDR3 is TGCGCCAGCAGCCAGGCAGTGGACACTGAAGCTTTCTTT. The V gene is TRBV4-1, the J gene TRBJ1-1; D call uncertain. The V end lost 3 bases, the J end lost 3 bases, and 8 bases lay between the germline ends. The CDR3 has 13 amino acids. Per germline, CDR1 MGHRA and CDR2 YSYEKL.

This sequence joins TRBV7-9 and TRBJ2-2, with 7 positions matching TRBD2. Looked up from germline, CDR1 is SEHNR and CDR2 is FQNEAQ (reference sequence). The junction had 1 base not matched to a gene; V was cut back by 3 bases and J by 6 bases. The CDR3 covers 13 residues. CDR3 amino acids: CASSFAGAGELFF. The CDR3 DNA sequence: TGTGCCAGCAGCTTTGCGGGGGCCGGGGAGCTGTTTTTT.

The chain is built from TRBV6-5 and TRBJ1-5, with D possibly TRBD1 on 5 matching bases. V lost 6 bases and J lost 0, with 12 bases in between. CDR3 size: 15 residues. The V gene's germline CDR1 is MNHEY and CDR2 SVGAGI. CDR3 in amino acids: CASRGTFYSNQPQHF. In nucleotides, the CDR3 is TGTGCCAGCAGGGGGACTTTCTATAGCAATCAGCCCCAGCATTTT.

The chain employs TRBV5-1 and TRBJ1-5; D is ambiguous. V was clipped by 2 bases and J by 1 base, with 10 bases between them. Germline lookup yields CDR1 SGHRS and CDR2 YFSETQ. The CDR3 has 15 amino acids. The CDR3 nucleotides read TGCGCCAGCAGCTTATCAGACGGGAGCAATCAGCCCCAGCATTTT. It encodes CASSLSDGSNQPQHF.

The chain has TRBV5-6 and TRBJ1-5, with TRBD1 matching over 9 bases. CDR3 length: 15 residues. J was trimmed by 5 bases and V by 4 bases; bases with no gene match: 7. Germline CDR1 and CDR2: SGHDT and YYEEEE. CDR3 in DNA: TGTGCCAGCAGCGGAACAGGGGGCGAATATCAGCCCCAGCATTTT. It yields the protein CASSGTGGEYQPQHF.

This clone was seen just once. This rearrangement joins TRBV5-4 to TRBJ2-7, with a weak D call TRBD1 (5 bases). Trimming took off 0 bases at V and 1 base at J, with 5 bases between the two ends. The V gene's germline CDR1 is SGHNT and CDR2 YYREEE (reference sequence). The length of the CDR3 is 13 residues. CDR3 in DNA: TGTGCCAGCAGCTTGGACAGGTCCTACGAGCAGTACTTC. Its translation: CASSLDRSYEQYF.

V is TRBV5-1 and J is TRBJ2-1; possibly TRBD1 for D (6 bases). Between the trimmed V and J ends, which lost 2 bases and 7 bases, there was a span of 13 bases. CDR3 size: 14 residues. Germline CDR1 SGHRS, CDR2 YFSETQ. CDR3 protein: CASSFRGGENEQFF. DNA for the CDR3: TGCGCCAGCAGCTTTCGAGGGGGTGAGAATGAGCAGTTCTTC.

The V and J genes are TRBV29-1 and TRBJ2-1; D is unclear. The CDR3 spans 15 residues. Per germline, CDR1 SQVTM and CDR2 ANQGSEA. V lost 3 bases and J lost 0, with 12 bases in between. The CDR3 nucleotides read TGCAGCGTTGATAATCCGTTTAACTCCTACAATGAGCAGTTCTTC. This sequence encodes CSVDNPFNSYNEQFF.

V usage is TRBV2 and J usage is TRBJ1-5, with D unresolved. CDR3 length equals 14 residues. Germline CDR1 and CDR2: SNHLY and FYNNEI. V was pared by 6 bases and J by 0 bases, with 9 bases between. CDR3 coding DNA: TGTGCCAGCAGCCAACACATTAGCAATCAGCCCCAGCATTTT. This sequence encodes CASSQHISNQPQHF.

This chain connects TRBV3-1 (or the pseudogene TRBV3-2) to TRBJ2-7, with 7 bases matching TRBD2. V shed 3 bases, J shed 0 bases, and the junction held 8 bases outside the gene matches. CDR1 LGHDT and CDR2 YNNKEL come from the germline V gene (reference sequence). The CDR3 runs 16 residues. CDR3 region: CASSQTGGLGSYEQYF. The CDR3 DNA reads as TGTGCCAGCAGCCAGACGGGGGGATTAGGCTCCTACGAGCAGTACTTC.

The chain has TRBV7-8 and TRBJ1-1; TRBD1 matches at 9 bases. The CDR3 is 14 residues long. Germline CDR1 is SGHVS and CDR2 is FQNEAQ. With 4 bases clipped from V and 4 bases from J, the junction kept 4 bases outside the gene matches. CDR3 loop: CASSSQTGGTEAFF. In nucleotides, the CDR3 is TGTGCCAGCAGCTCGCAGACAGGGGGCACTGAAGCTTTCTTT. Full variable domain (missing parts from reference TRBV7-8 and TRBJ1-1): GAGVSQSPRYKVAKRGQDVALRCDPISGHVSLFWYQQALGQGPEFLTYFQNEAQLDKSGLPSDRFFAERPEGSVSTLKIQRTQQEDSAVYLCASSSQTGGTEAFFGQGTRLTVV.

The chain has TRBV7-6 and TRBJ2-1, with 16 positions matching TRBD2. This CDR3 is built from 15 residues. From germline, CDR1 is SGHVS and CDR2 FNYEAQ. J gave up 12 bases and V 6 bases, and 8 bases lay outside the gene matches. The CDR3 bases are TGTGCCAGCAGGCCGGGACTAGCGGGGGGGTATGCGCAGTTCTTC. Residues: CASRPGLAGGYAQFF.

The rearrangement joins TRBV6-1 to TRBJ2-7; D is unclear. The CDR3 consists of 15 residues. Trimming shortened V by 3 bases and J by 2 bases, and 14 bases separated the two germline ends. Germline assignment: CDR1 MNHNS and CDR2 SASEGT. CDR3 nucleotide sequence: TGTGCCAGCAGTGATTCGCAGGTCCTAACCTACGAGCAGTACTTC. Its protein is CASSDSQVLTYEQYF.